Listed here are 23 T cell receptor beta chains from one sample, sequenced in a study of OX40 agonist ivuxolimab in advanced cancers. Assay: immunoSEQ multiplex PCR; the TCRdb copy retains only in-frame clones and omits some. The sample consists of 58,000 or so clones, 85% to 90% of them appearing once. The source was CD4+ or CD8+ T cells sorted from blood, collected in a trial of the OX40 agonist ivuxolimab. The receptors here all came from an adult with an advanced solid tumor such as melanoma, head and neck, liver or kidney cancer.

The chain uses TRBV30 and TRBJ2-1, with TRBD2 matching 10 bases. Unmatched junction bases numbered 1, after V lost 0 bases and J lost 5 bases. The V gene's germline CDR1 is GTSNPN and CDR2 SVGIG (reference sequence). This CDR3 has 14 amino acids. CDR3 coding DNA: TGTGCCTGGAGTGTTAGCGGGAGGCACAATGAGCAGTTCTTC. It is translated as CAWSVSGRHNEQFF.

The J gene is TRBJ1-4, the V gene TRBV4-2; 10 bases match TRBD1. Germline-derived CDR1 and CDR2 are LGHNA and YNFKEQ. V shed 1 base, J shed 10 bases, and the junction held 9 bases outside the gene matches. The CDR3 is 16 residues long. CDR3 amino acids: CASSQGTGGEKVKLFF. CDR3 nucleotide sequence: TGTGCCAGCAGCCAAGGGACAGGGGGGGAGAAGGTAAAACTGTTTTTT.

The chain is built from TRBV11-1 and TRBJ2-5; 8 bases map to TRBD2. V dropped 0 bases and J dropped 2; count of bases not matched to a gene: 5. CDR3 size: 16 residues. The germline V gene encodes CDR1 SGHAT and CDR2 FQDESV (reference sequence). CDR3 amino acids: CASSLAGTRAQETQYF. CDR3 DNA sequence: TGTGCCAGCAGCTTAGCCGGGACTAGGGCTCAAGAGACCCAGTACTTC.

The V and J genes are TRBV27 and TRBJ1-6, with D possibly being TRBD1 (5 bases). The V and J ends lost 2 bases and 9 bases respectively, with 14 bases between them. This CDR3 is 15 amino acids long. Germline V gene lookup returns CDR1 MNHEY and CDR2 SMNVEV (reference sequence). CDR3 in DNA: TGTGCCAGCAGTTTAACGTTGGCAGGGACTTCACCCCTCCACTTT. Its translation: CASSLTLAGTSPLHF.

The CDR3 DNA sequence: TGTGCCAGTAGTCTACAGGGTGGAGACTACGAGCAGTACTTC. Amino acids: CASSLQGGDYEQYF. This chain uses TRBV19 with TRBJ2-7, with D possibly matching TRBD1 (6 bases). V lost 5 bases, J lost 3 bases, and 14 bases lay in between. This CDR3 contains 14 residues. CDR1 and CDR2 from the germline V gene are LNHDA and SQIVND (reference sequence).

The genes are TRBV15 and TRBJ1-6, with TRBD1 as a possible D gene (5 bases). The CDR3 is 14 residues long. From germline, CDR1 is LNHNV and CDR2 YYDKDF (reference sequence). V dropped 4 bases and J dropped 6 bases, with 10 bases sitting between them. The CDR3, as DNA: TGTGCCACCAGCATAAGGGGTAGTAATTCACCCCTCCACTTT. Translation gives CATSIRGSNSPLHF.

The V and J genes are TRBV7-2 and TRBJ1-3, with TRBD1 matching 7 bases. This CDR3 is built from 14 residues. Trimming removed 3 bases from V and 3 bases from J; junction bases left unmatched: 2. Germline V CDR1 and CDR2: SGHTA, FQGNSA. The CDR3 loop reads CASSFTGDGNTIYF. The CDR3 DNA is TGTGCCAGCAGCTTTACAGGGGATGGAAACACCATATATTTT.

V gene TRBV10-1 combines with J gene TRBJ2-7; 8 bases match TRBD2. J was trimmed by 4 bases and V by 3 bases; bases with no gene match: 8. This CDR3 contains 15 residues. Germline V CDR1 and CDR2: WNHNN, SYGVQD (reference sequence). This CDR3 is CASSEGTGGVYEQYF. The CDR3 nucleotides read TGCGCCAGCAGTGAAGGCACGGGAGGGGTATACGAGCAGTACTTC.

The chain employs TRBV2 and TRBJ2-2, with TRBD1 as a possible D gene (6 bases). Germline CDR1 SNHLY, CDR2 FYNNEI. Trimming stripped 0 bases from V and 6 bases from J, with 14 bases between. The CDR3 runs to 16 residues. CDR3 in amino acids: CASSEARTGMPGELFF. The CDR3 DNA sequence: TGTGCCAGCAGTGAAGCGAGAACAGGGATGCCCGGGGAGCTGTTTTTT.

The table lists this clone with a few counts. This rearrangement joins TRBV10-3 to TRBJ1-1; 7 nucleotides align to TRBD1. CDR3 length: 12 residues. The germline gives CDR1 ENHRY, CDR2 SYGVKD. With V trimmed by 3 bases and J by 9 bases, 4 bases remained unmatched. Here the CDR3 DNA reads TGTGCCATCAGTGACGGACAGGCGAAAGCTTTCTTT. Translation gives CAISDGQAKAFF.

The V call is TRBV2, the J call TRBJ2-1, with 11 bases matching TRBD2. There are 14 residues in the CDR3. With V trimmed by 4 bases and J by 5 bases, 1 base remained unmatched. Looked up from germline, CDR1 is SNHLY and CDR2 is FYNNEI. CDR3 nucleotide sequence: TGTGCCAGCAGTGGGACTAGCGGGCACAATGAGCAGTTCTTC. The encoded protein is CASSGTSGHNEQFF.

The J gene is TRBJ1-5, the V gene TRBV28; no clear D gene. The germline V gene has CDR1 MDHEN and CDR2 SYDVKM. V was pared by 6 bases and J by 0 bases, with 18 bases between. The CDR3 runs to 17 residues. The CDR3 nucleotides are TGTGCCAGCAGCCCGGGAGCGCAGCGATATAGCAATCAGCCCCAGCATTTT. It yields the protein CASSPGAQRYSNQPQHF.

V and J are TRBV11-2 and TRBJ1-2; 7 bases are a match to TRBD1. The CDR3 is made up of 15 amino acids. Germline V gives CDR1 SGHAT, CDR2 FQNNGV. The junction had 6 bases not matched to a gene; V was cut back by 1 base and J by 4 bases. CDR3 DNA sequence: TGTGCCAGCAGCTTAGGGGGACAGACCCTCTATGGCTACACCTTC. Amino acids: CASSLGGQTLYGYTF.

V usage is TRBV28 and J usage is TRBJ1-1; 7 nucleotides match TRBD1. Germline V lookup: CDR1 MDHEN, CDR2 SYDVKM. The CDR3 contains 13 residues. V gave up 3 bases and J gave up 7 bases; unmatched junction bases: 5. The CDR3 region has the DNA TGTGCCAGCAGTTTCGGGACAGCTAATGAAGCTTTCTTT. Protein: CASSFGTANEAFF.

V is TRBV7-2 and J is TRBJ2-5, with 15 nucleotides matching TRBD2. The CDR3 totals 19 residues. Losses at the gene ends were 4 bases for V and 0 bases for J; bases not matched to a gene: 9. Germline V gives CDR1 SGHTA, CDR2 FQGNSA. The CDR3 bases are TGTGCCAGCAGCTACTATATGGGACTAGCGGGGGGAGACCAAGAGACCCAGTACTTC. Amino acids: CASSYYMGLAGGDQETQYF.

For the CDR3, the DNA is TGTGCCAGCAGTGACCCCGGGGCCGCCTCCTCTGGGGCCAACGTCCTGACTTTC. Residues: CASSDPGAASSGANVLTF. The chain recombines TRBV2 with TRBJ2-6, with D perhaps assigned TRBD1 or TRBD2 (5 bases each). The CDR3 sequence is 18 residues long. Trimming stripped 3 bases from V and 0 bases from J, with 15 bases between. Germline V gives CDR1 SNHLY, CDR2 FYNNEI. Combining the CDR3 with reference TRBV2 and TRBJ2-6 gives the whole variable domain EPEVTQTPSHQVTQMGQEVILRCVPISNHLYFYWYRQILGQKVEFLVSFYNNEISEKSEIFDDQFSVERPDGSNFTLKIRSTKLEDSAMYFCASSDPGAASSGANVLTFGAGSRLTVL.

The chain joins TRBV7-2 to TRBJ2-3; TRBD1 might be the D (5 bases). Germline assignment: CDR1 SGHTA and CDR2 FQGNSA. CDR3 length equals 16 residues. Trimming left V 5 bases short and J 4 bases short, with 19 bases between. The chain's CDR3 is CASSLTLQGVADTQYF. The CDR3 DNA is TGTGCCAGCAGCCTAACGCTGCAGGGTGTAGCAGATACGCAGTATTTT.

The rearrangement uses TRBV28 and TRBJ1-4, with 10 bases identical to TRBD1. The CDR3 loop spans 13 amino acids. V lost 8 bases to trimming and J lost 8 bases; unmatched junction nucleotides: 5. From germline, CDR1 is MDHEN and CDR2 SYDVKM. The CDR3 spells CASGGQGNEKLFF. The CDR3 nucleotides read TGTGCCAGCGGGGGACAGGGGAACGAAAAACTGTTTTTT. Full variable domain (remainder filled in from reference TRBV28 and TRBJ1-4): DVKVTQSSRYLVKRTGEKVFLECVQDMDHENMFWYRQDPGLGLRLIYFSYDVKMKEKGDIPEGYSVSREKKERFSLILESASTNQTSMYLCASGGQGNEKLFFGSGTQLSVL.

The CDR3 loop is CASSLVGVGDGEHSEAFF. For the CDR3, the DNA is TGTGCCAGCAGTTTAGTTGGTGTGGGGGACGGTGAACACTCTGAAGCTTTCTTT. The chain combines TRBV28 with TRBJ1-1; possibly TRBD1 for D (5 bases). Between the trimmed V and J ends, which lost 2 bases and 6 bases, there was a span of 25 bases. Germline CDR1 is MDHEN and CDR2 is SYDVKM. This CDR3 region has 18 residues.

V usage is TRBV7-3 and J usage is TRBJ2-3, with 7 bases matching TRBD2. CDR1 and CDR2 from the germline V gene are SGHTA and FQGTGA. With 3 bases clipped from V and 5 bases from J, the junction kept 2 bases outside the gene matches. This CDR3 is built from 13 residues. The CDR3 reads CASSFAGEDTQYF. The CDR3, as DNA: TGTGCCAGCAGCTTTGCGGGGGAAGATACGCAGTATTTT.

The chain joins TRBV13 to TRBJ2-6; D gene uncertain. Germline-derived CDR1 and CDR2 are PRHDT and FYEKMQ (reference sequence). CDR3 length: 18 residues. V lost 1 base and J lost 0, with 13 bases in between. The CDR3 DNA reads as TGTGCCAGCAGCTTAGTGGGCTATTCCAGCTCTGGGGCCAACGTCCTGACTTTC. It codes for CASSLVGYSSSGANVLTF.

The chain combines TRBV10-2 with TRBJ2-6, with a weak D call TRBD2 (5 bases). Germline-derived CDR1 and CDR2 are WSHSY and SAAADI. CDR3 length: 16 amino acids. V was cut by 6 bases and J by 1 base, with 13 bases left in between. The CDR3 region is CASSPTRGSGANVLTF. The CDR3 bases are TGCGCCAGCAGCCCAACCCGCGGGTCTGGGGCCAACGTCCTGACTTTC.

This chain links TRBV4-1 with TRBJ2-5; tentatively, D is TRBD2 (6 bases). This CDR3 is built from 16 residues. The germline V gene encodes CDR1 MGHRA and CDR2 YSYEKL. The V end lost 3 bases, the J end lost 5 bases, and 19 bases lay between the germline ends. CDR3 DNA sequence: TGCGCCAGCAGCCAGATCGGGGGAGGCCCGGGGGAGACCCAGTACTTC. Protein product: CASSQIGGGPGETQYF.